This TCR beta chain was obtained from a study of blood T cell repertoires in COVID-19. Germline V CDR1 and CDR2: SQVTM, ANQGSEA. This CDR3 comprises 14 residues. After removal of 5 bases from V and 3 bases from J, the junction contained 9 bases not matched to a gene. Clones were read by immunoSEQ multiplex PCR, and TCRdb kept only the in-frame ones, dropping some. Of roughly 390,000 clones in the sample, 85% were seen once. The sample was peripheral blood. The chain uses TRBV29-1 and TRBJ1-2; 7 positions agree with TRBD1. The TCR comes from a woman aged 18-29 years with acute or convalescent COVID-19. The chain's CDR3 is CSVQRTGPHYGYTF. In DNA form, the CDR3 reads TGCAGCGTTCAACGGACAGGACCGCACTATGGCTACACCTTC.